These 2 T cell receptor beta chains share one sample of origin, sequenced in a study of T cell repertoires in aging, cancer and after chemotherapy (dated by TCRdb to between 2018 and 2021). The instrument was an Illumina MiSeq. Multiplex touch-down PCR with a mixed TRB-A/B primer pool was used to amplify rearranged TRB sequences covering the V, D and J segments. The raw public data were reprocessed by TCRdb itself: fastp quality trimming at Q25, MiXCR clonotype calling, in-frame beta chains only. Every entry covers one CDR3 protein and lists the most common genes and DNA from its rows. A total of fewer than 15,000 distinct CDR3 sequences appear in this sample, around 30% of them only once. More than 9% of the sample is taken by the ten largest. TCR beta rearrangements were amplified from genomic DNA extracted from peripheral blood rather than from sorted cells or RNA. Sequencing was performed on blood. Receptor source: a human donor with a blood cancer.

The chain combines TRBV5-6 with TRBJ2-7, with 9 bases identical to TRBD1. The CDR3 is 15 residues long. Germline loops: CDR1 SGHDT, CDR2 YYEEEE. The V segment lost 5 bases and the J segment 0 bases; nucleotides outside the gene matches: 6. CDR3 nucleotide sequence: TGTGCCAGCAGTCGGACAGGGGCCGGCTCCTACGAGCAGTACGTC. Translating gives CASSRTGAGSYEQYV.

The chain uses TRBV19 and TRBJ2-1, with 7 bases aligning to TRBD1. Gene TRBJ2-7 matches the end of the DNA better, so the J call may be wrong. There are 15 residues in the CDR3. Germline V gene sequence: CDR1 LNHDA, CDR2 SQIVND (reference sequence). CDR3 bases: TGTGCCAGTAGTTTCGACAGGGAATATTACGATGAGCAGTACTTC. Its protein is CASSFDREYYDEQYF.